The 10 T cell receptor beta chains below come from one sample, sequenced in a study of CD8+ T cells in alopecia areata listed by TCRdb under 2018. The intended sense of this specimen's time point label: about 25 weeks on oral tofacitinib. The treatment or condition label here, explained by the study, means: oral pan-JAK inhibitor, 5-10 mg twice daily. Libraries were made using the immunoSEQ multiplex PCR assay. To provide template for TCR sequencing, every sample had RNA extracted and reverse transcribed into cDNA. In its TCRdb copy, this immuneACCESS table keeps in-frame sequences only and misses some clones. Where compared with another copy, unresolved V genes explain less than half of these, and the others have no known cause. The sample table shows approximately 160,000 clones, and around 59% are seen once. Of the sample, 13% to 15% is held by the ten largest clones. The specimen was CD4+ T cells sorted from blood, collected at week 24, from a patient treated with tofacitinib. These receptors were collected from a human donor with alopecia areata.

The J gene is TRBJ2-3, the V gene TRBV23-1; 7 nucleotides agree with TRBD1. TRBV23-1 is an open reading frame, and its role is uncertain. The junction had 14 bases not matched to a gene; V was cut back by 3 bases and J by 8 bases. This CDR3 is 16 amino acids long. CDR3 nucleotides: TGCGCCAGCAGTCATCCCGACAGGGTTCTACATGGTACGCAGTATTTT. This codes for CASSHPDRVLHGTQYF.

This clone was seen only a few times. Additional DNA sequences in this sample encode the identical CDR3. The gene calls are TRBV29-1 and TRBJ2-5, with D tentatively TRBD1 (5 bases). Germline V gene lookup returns CDR1 SQVTM and CDR2 ANQGSEA. The V gene lost 6 bases and the J gene lost 1 base, with 6 bases spanning the gap. CDR3 length: 11 residues. In DNA form, the CDR3 reads TGCAGCGTCGACAGCCAAGAGACCCAGTACTTC. As protein: CSVDSQETQYF. The whole variable domain, filled in from reference TRBV29-1 and TRBJ2-5, reads SAVISQKPSRDICQRGTSLTIQCQVDSQVTMMFWYRQQPGQSLTLIATANQGSEATYESGFVIDKFPISRPNLTFSTLTVSNMSPEDSSIYLCSVDSQETQYFGPGTRLLVL.

This chain connects TRBV30 to TRBJ1-2, with TRBD1 matching 12 bases. Germline V lookup: CDR1 GTSNPN, CDR2 SVGIG (reference sequence). Germline trimming cut 4 bases from V and 2 bases from J; bases unmatched to any gene: 5. This CDR3 has 15 residues. The CDR3 loop is CAWNLGTGGNYGYTF. The CDR3 nucleotides are TGTGCCTGGAATCTAGGGACAGGGGGCAACTATGGCTACACCTTC.

This clone was observed a handful of times. The chain is built from TRBV30 and TRBJ2-1; TRBD2 matches at 8 bases. The J segment lost 7 bases and the V segment lost 8 bases, leaving 7 bases of the junction unmatched. Germline assignment: CDR1 GTSNPN and CDR2 SVGIG (reference sequence). The CDR3 runs 12 residues. DNA for the CDR3: TGTGCCCTCACCGGGGGGGGTAATGAGCAGTTCTTC. Translated, it gives CALTGGGNEQFF.

This clone has a handful of counts. The chain employs TRBV28 and TRBJ2-2, with D tentatively TRBD1 (5 bases). The ends were cut back, 4 bases at V and 1 base at J, with 7 bases in the middle. The CDR3 consists of 14 residues. CDR1 and CDR2 from the germline V gene are MDHEN and SYDVKM. CDR3 DNA: TGTGCCAGCAGTTCTGGACAGAACACCGGGGAGCTGTTTTTT. Protein sequence: CASSSGQNTGELFF.

Only a few counts were recorded for this clone. J is TRBJ2-5 and V is TRBV15, with 7 positions matching TRBD2. The V and J ends lost 0 bases and 2 bases, in that order; junction bases with no gene match: 3. The CDR3 contains 15 residues. CDR1 LNHNV and CDR2 YYDKDF come from the germline V gene (reference sequence). CDR3 nucleotide sequence: TGTGCCACCAGCAGAGACCCTAGCGGACAAGAGACCCAGTACTTC. It yields the protein CATSRDPSGQETQYF.

For the CDR3, the DNA is TGTGCTCTATCCGGTGGCTACACCTTC. Amino acids: CALSGGYTF. V is TRBV25-1 and J is TRBJ1-2; D uncertain. CDR1 is MGHDK and CDR2 is SYGVNS in the germline V gene. The CDR3 is 9 amino acids.

There are a few counts of this clone. The gene calls are TRBV28 and TRBJ2-7, with TRBD1 matching over 7 bases. V was pared by 6 bases and J by 1 base, with 3 bases of the junction left unmatched. The CDR3 loop spans 13 amino acids. CDR1 and CDR2 from the germline V gene are MDHEN and SYDVKM. The CDR3 is CASRTGSSYEQYF. The CDR3 coding sequence is TGTGCCAGCAGGACAGGGAGTTCCTACGAGCAGTACTTC. Combining the CDR3 with reference TRBV28 and TRBJ2-7 gives the whole variable domain DVKVTQSSRYLVKRTGEKVFLECVQDMDHENMFWYRQDPGLGLRLIYFSYDVKMKEKGDIPEGYSVSREKKERFSLILESASTNQTSMYLCASRTGSSYEQYFGPGTRLTVT.

The chain carries TRBV6-6 and TRBJ1-1; D is ambiguous. CDR1 is MNHNY and CDR2 is SVGAGI in the germline V gene (reference sequence). V lost 7 bases, J lost 7 bases, and 13 bases lay in between. The CDR3 covers 12 residues. DNA for the CDR3: TGTGCCAGCAACCAGGCCGTCGGTGAAGCTTTCTTT. Residues: CASNQAVGEAFF.

The chain uses TRBV15 and TRBJ2-1; possibly TRBD2 for D (6 bases). V was shortened by 0 bases and J by 4 bases, with 10 bases between the two germline ends. Germline lookup yields CDR1 LNHNV and CDR2 YYDKDF (reference sequence). The length of the CDR3 is 15 residues. The CDR3: CATSRDAEGYNEQFF. Here the CDR3 DNA reads TGTGCCACCAGCAGAGATGCGGAGGGGTACAATGAGCAGTTCTTC. Full variable domain (outside the CDR3, taken from reference TRBV15 and TRBJ2-1): DAMVIQNPRYQVTQFGKPVTLSCSQTLNHNVMYWYQQKSSQAPKLLFHYYDKDFNNEADTPDNFQSRRPNTSFCFLDIRSPGLGDTAMYLCATSRDAEGYNEQFFGPGTRLTVL.